Shown below are 7 T cell receptor beta chains from a single sample sequenced in a study of cytomegalovirus exposure and HLA in healthy donors (dated by TCRdb to between 2016 and 2019). Libraries came from the immunoSEQ multiplex PCR assay. For the multiplex PCR, a mixture combining 60 forward primers for TCR Vbeta segments and 13 reverse primers for TCR Jbeta segments was used. Sourced from immuneACCESS, this table was stored by TCRdb with only in-frame sequences that have V and J called. A share of the clones is absent; for the studies checked, an unresolved V gene accounts for under half, and the remainder has no known explanation. Counted in this sample were 140,000 to 150,000 clones; more than 75% of them appeared once. The ten largest clones capture about 2.5% of the sample. The sequencing sample was made of PBMCs. The receptor source for this set is a woman aged 18 to 35 in good health and CMV-seropositive.

The chain has TRBV18 and TRBJ2-3, with 9 positions matching TRBD2. V was clipped by 2 bases and J by 3 bases; unmatched bases: 3. Germline V gives CDR1 KGHSH, CDR2 LQKENI. The CDR3 is made up of 15 amino acids. DNA for the CDR3: TGTGCCAGCTCACCAGTTCTAGCGGGGACAGATACGCAGTATTTT. Protein: CASSPVLAGTDTQYF.

The chain links TRBV18 to TRBJ2-1, with 8 bases lining up with TRBD1. Looked up from germline, CDR1 is KGHSH and CDR2 is LQKENI. There are 14 residues in the CDR3. The V gene end was trimmed by 4 bases and the J gene end by 6 bases; junction bases not matched to a gene: 5. CDR3 sequence: CASSRWTGINEQFF. The CDR3 DNA reads TGTGCCAGCTCACGATGGACAGGGATCAATGAGCAGTTCTTC.

The chain combines TRBV4-1 with TRBJ2-3, with D maybe TRBD2 (7 bases). The CDR3 loop spans 16 amino acids. Trimming stripped 6 bases from V and 4 bases from J, with 20 bases between. Per the germline V gene, CDR1 is MGHRA and CDR2 is YSYEKL. The CDR3 loop reads CASRPRGTGGPDTQYF. The CDR3 bases are TGCGCCAGCAGGCCCAGGGGTACGGGGGGCCCAGATACGCAGTATTTT.

V is TRBV6-5 and J is TRBJ2-2; TRBD2 might be the D (5 bases). Trimming stripped 0 bases from V and 3 bases from J, with 5 bases between. Germline lookup yields CDR1 MNHEY and CDR2 SVGAGI. The CDR3 extends over 14 amino acids. CDR3 sequence reads: CASSYSSDTGELFF. The DNA of the CDR3 is TGTGCCAGCAGTTACTCTAGCGACACCGGGGAGCTGTTTTTT.

This chain links TRBV30 with TRBJ1-1, with TRBD1 identical over 7 bases. V trimming: 8 bases; J trimming: 4 bases; junction bases outside the gene matches: 10. Germline V gene lookup returns CDR1 GTSNPN and CDR2 SVGIG (reference sequence). The CDR3 sequence is 13 residues long. The CDR3 DNA follows: TGTGCCAGAAGACAGGGTCAGGGCACTGAAGCTTTCTTT. It translates to CARRQGQGTEAFF.

This rearrangement joins TRBV23-1 to TRBJ1-2, with 7 bases identical to TRBD1. TRBV23-1 is flagged as an ORF with uncertain function. Germline trimming cut 0 bases from V and 4 bases from J; bases unmatched to any gene: 8. CDR3 length equals 16 residues. DNA for the CDR3: TGCGCCAGCAGTCAATCAGGGAGACAGGGCTGCTATGGCTACACCTTC. This translates into CASSQSGRQGCYGYTF.

The V gene is TRBV7-9, the J gene TRBJ2-7, with TRBD2 identical over 10 bases. This CDR3 region has 15 residues. Germline trimming cut 4 bases from V and 6 bases from J; bases unmatched to any gene: 9. Germline-derived CDR1 and CDR2 are SEHNR and FQNEAQ (reference sequence). The CDR3 DNA sequence: TGTGCCAGCAGCTCTCTAGCGGGGGCACGCGGCGAGCAGTACTTC. Its translation: CASSSLAGARGEQYF.